This T cell receptor (beta chain) was recovered during a study of blood T cell repertoires in COVID-19. Study as a whole: COVID-19 samples from acute and convalescent phases originated in the United States, Italy and Spain.

Under the authors' procedure: Amplification from reference gene primers served as the basis for estimated nucleated cell counts. Produced via immunoSEQ multiplex PCR; TCRdb's table is partial and in-frame only. That table furnishes V, J and clone size, whereas the DNA furnished D and trimming. The sample consists of over 150,000 clones, 70% to 85% of them appearing once. This CDR3 comprises 14 residues. Germline V gives CDR1 MGHRA, CDR2 YSYEKL. The V segment lost 1 base and the J segment 7 bases; nucleotides outside the gene matches: 0. This receptor was obtained from a human donor in a cohort sampled during active COVID-19. The chain couples TRBV4-1 to TRBJ1-6; 8 nucleotides align to TRBD1. Material for sequencing was peripheral blood. The chain's CDR3 is CASSQGTGNSPLHF. CDR3 bases: TGCGCCAGCAGCCAAGGGACAGGGAATTCACCCCTCCACTTT.